Listed below are T cell receptor beta chains from one sample, sequenced in a study of regulatory T cells in long-lasting Graves disease. TCRdb passed the multiplex PCR reads through MiXCR, listing each CDR3 protein once. Altogether around 480,000 distinct CDR3 sequences are present, around 16% being singletons, with the ten largest covering about 25%. These data were also filed under a second study, of T cells in Graves' hyperthyroidism and ophthalmopathy.

The source was peripheral blood mononuclear cells (PBMCs), collected at new diagnosis, from a patient treated with antithyroid drugs. The receptors come from a woman aged 35-60 years with Graves disease. Each CDR3 is given with its conserved first and last residue. D genes are given only for firm matches. A clone size is listed for some rows: how often the clone was seen (once, few, many), or a class if it is expanded.

TRBJ2-1 once TRBD2 TRBV4-1 CASSQAPSGGSYNEQFF TGCGCCAGCAGCCAAGCGCCTAGCGGGGGTTCCTACAATGAGCAGTTCTTC
TRBJ1-2 NA TRBD1 TRBV12-3/TRBV12-4 CASSLRGDRGNYGYTF TGTGCCAGCAGTCTCCGGGGGGACAGGGGGAACTATGGCTACACCTTC
TRBJ1-2 few NA TRBV6-5 CASSYSWGGDYGYTF TGTGCCAGCAGTTACTCCTGGGGGGGCGACTATGGCTACACCTTC
TRBJ1-4 NA TRBD1 TRBV5-1 CASSTQGALDEKLFF TGCGCCAGCAGCACACAGGGGGCCCTTGATGAAAAACTGTTTTTT
TRBJ2-3 many NA TRBV5-8 CASSITSTDTQYF TGTGCCAGCAGTATCACAAGCACAGATACGCAGTATTTT
TRBJ2-3 many TRBD2 TRBV6-5 CASSYSKGRGGPADTQYF TGTGCCAGCAGTTACTCCAAAGGGCGGGGGGGGCCCGCAGATACGCAGTATTTT
TRBJ2-7 few NA TRBV27 CASSLTGTPHEQYF TGTGCCAGCAGTTTAACCGGGACACCGCACGAGCAGTACTTC
TRBJ2-1 many TRBD1 TRBV27 CASSRTGALNEQFF TGTGCCAGCAGCCGGACAGGGGCGCTCAATGAGCAGTTCTTC
TRBJ2-7 many TRBD1 TRBV28 CASTQQGRIEQYF TGTGCCAGCACCCAACAGGGGCGAATCGAGCAGTACTTC
TRBJ2-3 few NA TRBV24-1 CATSDLRDTQYF TGTGCCACCAGTGATTTAAGGGATACGCAGTATTTT
TRBJ1-1 many TRBD1 TRBV5-1 CASSKQGADTEAFF TGCGCCAGCAGCAAACAGGGGGCAGACACTGAAGCTTTCTTT
TRBJ2-1 many NA TRBV7-3 CASSMTRDGNEQFF TGTGCCAGCAGCATGACCCGGGACGGCAATGAGCAGTTCTTC
TRBJ1-5 NA NA TRBV19 CASSIFYGGDQPQHF TGTGCCAGTAGTATATTCTACGGGGGGGATCAGCCCCAGCATTTT
TRBJ1-1 many NA TRBV29-1 CSETRPSGTEAFF TGCAGCGAGACCCGTCCTTCCGGGACTGAAGCTTTCTTT
TRBJ2-5 NA TRBD2 TRBV5-1 CASTQGGSGGQETQYF TGCGCCAGCACCCAGGGCGGTAGCGGGGGCCAAGAGACCCAGTACTTC
TRBJ1-1 many NA TRBV18 CASSPLGGLTEAFF TGTGCCAGCTCACCATTAGGGGGGCTCACTGAAGCTTTCTTT
TRBJ1-4 few TRBD1 TRBV6-1 CASSWTGGYEKLFF TGTGCCAGCAGCTGGACAGGGGGATATGAAAAACTGTTTTTT
TRBJ2-5 NA NA TRBV19 CASSISTQETQYF TGTGCCAGTAGTATAAGCACCCAAGAGACCCAGTACTTC
TRBJ2-1 many NA TRBV20-1 CSAKQGGGGANEQFF TGCAGTGCTAAGCAAGGGGGCGGGGGCGCGAATGAGCAGTTCTTC
TRBJ2-5 many NA TRBV6-1 CASTLLWGEETQYF TGTGCCAGCACTCTCCTTTGGGGGGAAGAGACCCAGTACTTC
TRBJ2-6 NA TRBD1 TRBV18 CASSSRPGTGPGANVLTF TGTGCCAGCTCATCTCGTCCCGGGACAGGGCCCGGGGCCAACGTCCTGACTTTC
TRBJ2-1 few TRBD2 TRBV5-6 CASSLIAGGSSYNEQFF TGTGCCAGCAGTTTGATAGCGGGGGGGTCCTCCTACAATGAGCAGTTCTTC
TRBJ2-5 NA NA TRBV19 CATLPAESWYQETQYF TGTGCCACCTTACCCGCTGAAAGCTGGTACCAAGAGACCCAGTACTTC
TRBJ1-2 many NA TRBV28 CASSSSQGKHTF TGTGCCAGCAGTTCATCGCAGGGGAAGCACACCTTC
TRBJ1-5 NA NA TRBV15 CATSSEGQGNQPQHF TGTGCCACCAGCAGTGAGGGGCAGGGGAATCAGCCCCAGCATTTT
TRBJ1-1 many NA TRBV28 CAIREGWNTEAFF TGTGCCATCCGGGAGGGTTGGAACACTGAAGCTTTCTTT
TRBJ2-2 many NA TRBV3-1 CASSQDQGTNTGELFF TGTGCCAGCAGCCAAGATCAGGGAACGAACACCGGGGAGCTGTTTTTT
TRBJ1-5 many TRBD1 TRBV20-1 CSAWTGYSNQPQHF TGCAGTGCCTGGACAGGGTATAGCAATCAGCCCCAGCATTTT
TRBJ1-1 NA TRBD1 TRBV30 CAWTQGAFNEAFF TGTGCCTGGACTCAGGGGGCGTTTAATGAAGCTTTCTTT
TRBJ2-1 many NA TRBV28 CASSPRPGYEQFF TGTGCCAGCAGTCCGAGACCCGGGTATGAGCAGTTCTTC
TRBJ1-1 NA NA TRBV19 CASSGYSGGNTEAFF TGTGCCAGTAGTGGCTACTCGGGGGGGAACACTGAAGCTTTCTTT